The 20 T cell receptor beta chains presented below share a single source sample, sequenced in a study of blood T cell repertoires in COVID-19. Repertoires were generated with immunoSEQ multiplex PCR, while TCRdb's copy carries only in-frame clones and drops some. Among under 200,000 clones listed, approximately 80% were seen once. Sequencing input: peripheral blood. These receptors were taken from a man in his sixties with acute or convalescent COVID-19.

The V gene is TRBV7-3, the J gene TRBJ2-1; 8 nucleotides agree with TRBD2. The CDR3 runs 15 residues. The ends lost 8 bases at V and 2 bases at J; junction bases unmatched: 8. Germline V lookup: CDR1 SGHTA, CDR2 FQGTGA. CDR3 loop: CASGMRLAPYNEQFF. The CDR3 coding sequence is TGTGCCAGCGGAATGAGACTAGCGCCCTACAATGAGCAGTTCTTC.

This clone was seen once. The J gene is TRBJ1-1, the V gene TRBV6-5, with TRBD1 matching over 9 bases. The V and J ends lost 7 bases and 6 bases, in that order; junction bases with no gene match: 9. The CDR3 contains 14 residues. The germline V gene encodes CDR1 MNHEY and CDR2 SVGAGI. CDR3 in amino acids: CASTEQGAGAEAFF. CDR3 DNA sequence: TGTGCCAGCACCGAACAGGGGGCGGGGGCTGAAGCTTTCTTT.

The chain has TRBV9 and TRBJ1-2, with a tentative D call TRBD1 (6 bases). V was clipped by 4 bases and J by 2 bases, with 15 bases between them. The germline gives CDR1 SGDLS, CDR2 YYNGEE. The CDR3 length is 15 residues. In nucleotides, the CDR3 is TGTGCCAGCAGCCTAACCTCTAGGGGGAACTATGGCTACACCTTC. This translates into CASSLTSRGNYGYTF.

The chain carries TRBV9 and TRBJ1-2; the match to TRBD1 covers 8 bases. The CDR3 has 15 amino acids. The V segment lost 4 bases and the J segment 4 bases; nucleotides outside the gene matches: 9. Germline V CDR1 and CDR2: SGDLS, YYNGEE. CDR3 coding DNA: TGTGCCAGCAGCCCGGACAGGGACTTCTCCTATGGCTACACCTTC. It encodes CASSPDRDFSYGYTF.

This clone turned up a few times. The rearrangement links TRBV28 to TRBJ1-1; D gene unclear. V was shortened by 4 bases and J by 4 bases, with 16 bases between the two germline ends. The V gene's germline CDR1 is MDHEN and CDR2 SYDVKM. The CDR3 is 15 amino acids. The CDR3 nucleotides are TGTGCCAGCAGTTCTCCGGGTCGTAAGATCACTGAAGCTTTCTTT. It translates to CASSSPGRKITEAFF.

This sequence joins TRBV6-4 and TRBJ2-3, with 9 positions matching TRBD2. Germline V CDR1 and CDR2: MRHNA, SNTAGT. Unmatched junction bases numbered 4, after V lost 2 bases and J lost 4 bases. This CDR3 has 15 amino acids. CDR3 nucleotide sequence: TGTGCCAGCAGTGACAGCGGGGGGCCCGCAGATACGCAGTATTTT. It codes for CASSDSGGPADTQYF.

This chain uses TRBV9 with TRBJ2-1, with 9 bases fitting TRBD2. The CDR3 loop spans 17 amino acids. The germline V gene has CDR1 SGDLS and CDR2 YYNGEE. The ends lost 6 bases at V and 4 bases at J; junction bases unmatched: 14. CDR3 region: CASTQNPLLAGYNEQFF. CDR3 DNA sequence: TGTGCCAGCACCCAGAACCCCCTACTAGCGGGTTACAATGAGCAGTTCTTC.

This clone was counted at least ten times. The chain joins TRBV7-2 to TRBJ2-7; D might be TRBD1 (5 bases). V lost 3 bases and J lost 7, with 16 bases in between. Looked up from germline, CDR1 is SGHTA and CDR2 is FQGNSA. This CDR3 spans 14 amino acids. The CDR3 nucleotides are TGTGCCAGCAGCTTCTCGACCACCTCAGGGGAGCAGTACTTC. Amino acids: CASSFSTTSGEQYF. Based on the CDR3 plus reference TRBV7-2 and TRBJ2-7, the full variable domain is GAGVSQSPSNKVTEKGKDVELRCDPISGHTALYWYRQSLGQGLEFLIYFQGNSAPDKSGLPSDRFSAERTGGSVSTLTIQRTQQEDSAVYLCASSFSTTSGEQYFGPGTRLTVT.

This clone is a singleton in its sample. This sequence joins TRBV9 and TRBJ2-1; no clear D gene. Trimming stripped 0 bases from V and 8 bases from J, with 12 bases between. CDR3 length equals 14 residues. CDR1 SGDLS and CDR2 YYNGEE come from the germline V gene. CDR3 DNA sequence: TGTGCCAGCAGCGTAGTAGGAGCCTTCGATGAGCAGTTCTTC. This sequence encodes CASSVVGAFDEQFF.

In this sample, this clone turned up once. The chain has TRBV25-1 and TRBJ1-2; possible D gene TRBD1, 6 bases. The CDR3 is made up of 15 amino acids. Trimming left V 5 bases short and J 4 bases short, with 17 bases between. The V gene's germline CDR1 is MGHDK and CDR2 SYGVNS. CDR3 loop: CASSSGVTATYGYTF. The CDR3 DNA is TGTGCCAGCAGTTCAGGGGTAACGGCTACCTATGGCTACACCTTC.

The chain is built from TRBV10-3 and TRBJ2-7; D might be TRBD2 (6 bases). V was trimmed by 3 bases and J by 0 bases, leaving 18 bases between them. Germline V gene data show CDR1 as ENHRY and CDR2 as SYGVKD. This CDR3 is 17 amino acids long. CDR3 sequence: CAISEGGLRHSSYEQYF. In DNA form, the CDR3 reads TGTGCCATCAGTGAAGGAGGACTACGCCATAGCTCCTACGAGCAGTACTTC.

The gene calls are TRBV19 and TRBJ2-1, with 10 bases aligning to TRBD2. The germline V gene encodes CDR1 LNHDA and CDR2 SQIVND (reference sequence). The trim removed 6 bases at V and 2 bases at J, leaving 7 bases unmatched. This CDR3 contains 16 residues. DNA for the CDR3: TGTGCCAGTAGGACCGTGGGGACTAGCGCCTACAATGAGCAGTTCTTC. Residues: CASRTVGTSAYNEQFF.

The J gene is TRBJ2-5, the V gene TRBV27; a possible D gene is TRBD1 (5 bases). The ends were cut back, 0 bases at V and 7 bases at J, with 12 bases in the middle. The germline gives CDR1 MNHEY, CDR2 SMNVEV (reference sequence). CDR3 length: 14 amino acids. The CDR3 DNA sequence: TGTGCCAGCAGTTTATCGGGGCTTACAGGGACCCAGTACTTC. This translates into CASSLSGLTGTQYF.

V gene TRBV19 combines with J gene TRBJ1-5; maybe TRBD1 (5 bases). The CDR3 loop spans 15 amino acids. CDR1 and CDR2 (germline): LNHDA, SQIVND (reference sequence). Trimming pared 8 bases from V and 0 bases from J, leaving 14 bases between. CDR3 bases: TGTGCCAGTTCGACCAGGGTAGCTAGCAATCAGCCCCAGCATTTT. As protein: CASSTRVASNQPQHF.

This clone has a single count. The chain recombines TRBV28 with TRBJ1-2, with D tentatively TRBD1 (6 bases). There are 19 residues in the CDR3. The germline V gene encodes CDR1 MDHEN and CDR2 SYDVKM. The germline V and J ends were trimmed by 4 bases and 0 bases, with 24 bases remaining between them. CDR3 sequence reads: CASSSPGGRGENSNYGYTF. CDR3 nucleotide sequence: TGTGCCAGCAGTTCTCCCGGGGGGCGAGGGGAAAACTCTAACTATGGCTACACCTTC.

The chain has TRBV14 and TRBJ1-1; tentative D call: TRBD1 (5 bases). V lost 4 bases and J lost 7, with 16 bases in between. From germline, CDR1 is SGHDN and CDR2 FVKESK. The CDR3 has 14 residues. As DNA, the CDR3 is TGTGCCAGCAGCCCCGGAGGGGCGAGGGTTGAAGCTTTCTTT. The encoded protein is CASSPGGARVEAFF.

This clone was counted ten times or more. The same CDR3 is also encoded by other DNA sequences in this sample. The CDR3 sequence: CASSLAGGTYEQYF. The CDR3 nucleotides read TGCGCCAGCAGCTTGGCCGGAGGTACCTACGAGCAGTACTTC. V usage is TRBV5-1 and J usage is TRBJ2-7; D is perhaps TRBD2 (5 bases). The CDR3 is 14 amino acids. The V and J ends lost 0 bases and 2 bases respectively, with 9 bases between them. Germline V lookup: CDR1 SGHRS, CDR2 YFSETQ.

This CDR3 is CASSRETIGISGYTF. DNA for the CDR3: TGTGCCAGCTCACGAGAGACAATCGGAATCTCTGGCTACACCTTC. The chain recombines TRBV18 with TRBJ1-2; D uncertain. This CDR3 spans 15 amino acids. Germline V lookup: CDR1 KGHSH, CDR2 LQKENI. Trimming cost V 4 bases and J 7 bases, with 19 bases left between them.

The chain recombines TRBV10-2 with TRBJ2-3, with D uncertain. The V gene lost 3 bases and the J gene lost 4 bases, with 17 bases spanning the gap. The CDR3 spans 16 residues. Per germline, CDR1 WSHSY and CDR2 SAAADI. CDR3: CASSDISTAVADTQYF. The CDR3 DNA sequence: TGCGCCAGCAGTGATATAAGCACGGCGGTGGCAGATACGCAGTATTTT.

In its sample, this clone was seen once. The CDR3 protein is CASSVRTRGGDEQFF. The CDR3 nucleotides are TGTGCCAGCAGCGTCAGGACTAGAGGGGGGGATGAGCAGTTCTTC. V gene TRBV9 combines with J gene TRBJ2-1; TRBD2 might be the D (7 bases). Trimming cost V 2 bases and J 8 bases, with 17 bases left between them. From germline, CDR1 is SGDLS and CDR2 YYNGEE. This CDR3 region has 15 residues.